Each of the 24 T cell receptor beta chains below was sequenced from the same sample in a study of blood T cell repertoires in COVID-19. The data were produced by immunoSEQ multiplex PCR, yet TCRdb's version contains in-frame clones alone and is incomplete. The table has under 40,000 clones, 80% seen once. Sequencing was performed on peripheral blood. Every receptor here comes from a woman between 70 and 85 years old with acute or convalescent COVID-19.

The chain uses TRBV19 and TRBJ2-2; 7 bases agree with TRBD1. The CDR3 is 14 amino acids. V dropped 9 bases and J dropped 3; count of bases not matched to a gene: 7. Germline V gene lookup returns CDR1 LNHDA and CDR2 SQIVND (reference sequence). This CDR3 is CASRWQGDTGELFF. In DNA, the CDR3 is TGTGCCAGCCGGTGGCAGGGGGACACCGGGGAGCTGTTTTTT. The full variable domain, rest sourced from reference TRBV19 and TRBJ2-2, is DGGITQSPKYLFRKEGQNVTLSCEQNLNHDAMYWYRQDPGQGLRLIYYSQIVNDFQKGDIAEGYSVSREKKESFPLTVTSAQKNPTAFYLCASRWQGDTGELFFGEGSRLTVL.

The chain recombines TRBV11-2 with TRBJ2-7; weak D call: TRBD2 (6 bases). Germline CDR1 and CDR2: SGHAT and FQNNGV. The CDR3 sequence is 13 residues long. Trimming took off 0 bases at V and 7 bases at J, with 10 bases between the two ends. DNA of the CDR3: TGTGCCAGCAGCTTAGACGTTGCGGGGGAGCAGTACTTC. Encoded protein: CASSLDVAGEQYF.

This clone occurred a few times. The chain joins TRBV5-1 to TRBJ2-3; tentatively, D is TRBD2 (5 bases). This CDR3 has 14 amino acids. V gave up 4 bases and J gave up 1 base, with 10 bases separating them. CDR1 and CDR2 from the germline V gene are SGHRS and YFSETQ. CDR3: CASSEGAGTDTQYF. The CDR3 DNA follows: TGCGCCAGCAGCGAGGGAGCTGGCACAGATACGCAGTATTTT.

The CDR3 sequence: CASSQAGPDTQYF. The CDR3 DNA reads as TGTGCCAGCAGCCAAGCGGGACCAGATACGCAGTATTTT. This chain links TRBV11-2 with TRBJ2-3; TRBD2 agrees at 7 bases. From germline, CDR1 is SGHAT and CDR2 FQNNGV. The CDR3 loop spans 13 amino acids. V lost 5 bases, J lost 4 bases, and 3 bases stayed unmatched.

This chain joins TRBV5-1 and TRBJ2-5; D remains unclear. CDR1 SGHRS and CDR2 YFSETQ come from the germline V gene. The CDR3 has 12 residues. The V gene lost 0 bases and the J gene lost 5 bases, with 5 bases spanning the gap. The CDR3 bases are TGCGCCAGCAGCTTGGCCAGGGAGACCCAGTACTTC. It codes for CASSLARETQYF.

The J gene is TRBJ2-6, the V gene TRBV19; 8 bases fit TRBD2. CDR1 and CDR2 (germline): LNHDA, SQIVND (reference sequence). J lost 0 bases, V lost 2 bases, and 0 bases had no gene match. The CDR3 is 16 amino acids. The CDR3 reads CASSIRGGSGANVLTF. CDR3 coding DNA: TGTGCCAGTAGTATACGGGGGGGCTCTGGGGCCAACGTCCTGACTTTC.

This clone was observed a single time. The V call is TRBV5-1, the J call TRBJ2-3, with 10 nucleotides matching TRBD2. CDR1 is SGHRS and CDR2 is YFSETQ in the germline V gene. With 4 bases clipped from V and 6 bases from J, the junction kept 11 bases outside the gene matches. The CDR3 runs 16 residues. The CDR3 nucleotides are TGCGCCAGCAGCCTTCAAGCGGGGGGGCTCTCCGATACGCAGTATTTT. Its protein is CASSLQAGGLSDTQYF.

J is TRBJ2-4 and V is TRBV9; maybe TRBD1 (7 bases). Germline loops: CDR1 SGDLS, CDR2 YYNGEE. The ends were cut back, 0 bases at V and 8 bases at J, with 15 bases in the middle. The CDR3 is made up of 15 amino acids. The CDR3 DNA is TGTGCCAGCAGCGTAGGAGGAGGGGGCACCGACATTCAGTACTTC. It yields the protein CASSVGGGGTDIQYF.

The chain has TRBV7-2 and TRBJ2-1; D remains unclear. The V end lost 4 bases, the J end lost 7 bases, and 17 bases lay between the germline ends. The CDR3 is 15 residues long. Germline V gives CDR1 SGHTA, CDR2 FQGNSA. This CDR3 is CASSSDGAFGNEQFF. CDR3 DNA: TGTGCCAGCAGCTCAGACGGAGCGTTTGGGAATGAGCAGTTCTTC.

V usage is TRBV19 and J usage is TRBJ1-5; no reliable D call. The CDR3 is 15 residues long. V shed 3 bases and J shed 2 bases, with 11 bases lying between them. CDR1 and CDR2 (germline): LNHDA, SQIVND (reference sequence). The CDR3 DNA is TGTGCCAGTAGTATGATAGGACTTGGCAATCAGCCCCAGCATTTT. It specifies CASSMIGLGNQPQHF.

This clone appeared once. The chain combines TRBV29-1 with TRBJ2-7; 8 nucleotides align to TRBD1. The CDR3 totals 13 residues. The trim removed 5 bases at V and 1 base at J, leaving 4 bases unmatched. The germline gives CDR1 SQVTM, CDR2 ANQGSEA. CDR3 DNA sequence: TGCAGCGTTAGGACAGGGAGATCCTACGAGCAGTACTTC. Translation: CSVRTGRSYEQYF.

The rearrangement links TRBV6-6 to TRBJ2-1; 10 bases agree with TRBD2. Germline trimming cut 10 bases from V and 7 bases from J; bases unmatched to any gene: 10. CDR1 is MNHNY, CDR2 SVGAGI, per germline (reference sequence). This CDR3 region has 14 residues. The DNA for the CDR3 is TGTGCCACCAGCCGGAGCGGGGGGGTTAATGAGCAGTTCTTC. Its protein is CATSRSGGVNEQFF.

The sample holds a few counts of this clone. The chain couples TRBV27 to TRBJ2-1; 9 positions agree with TRBD2. Germline V CDR1 and CDR2: MNHEY, SMNVEV (reference sequence). After removal of 5 bases from V and 2 bases from J, the junction contained 22 bases not matched to a gene. The CDR3 consists of 21 residues. This chain's CDR3 is CASSPYHPPLRAGGAYNEQFF. CDR3 nucleotides: TGTGCCAGCAGTCCGTATCACCCGCCGCTGAGGGCGGGGGGGGCCTACAATGAGCAGTTCTTC.

The gene calls are TRBV5-1 and TRBJ2-1; D gene uncertain. The V and J ends lost 0 bases and 1 base respectively, with 8 bases between them. CDR3 length equals 15 residues. Germline V CDR1 and CDR2: SGHRS, YFSETQ. The CDR3 region has the DNA TGCGCCAGCAGCTTGGGTGGCGGATCCTACAATGAGCAGTTCTTC. Protein: CASSLGGGSYNEQFF.

CDR3 region: CASSSGTSGYSYEQYF. The CDR3 region has the DNA TGTGCCAGCAGCTCCGGGACTAGCGGGTACTCCTACGAGCAGTACTTC. The J gene is TRBJ2-7, the V gene TRBV7-2; TRBD2 agrees at 12 bases. With V trimmed by 4 bases and J by 0 bases, 4 bases remained unmatched. Germline CDR1 and CDR2: SGHTA and FQGNSA. The CDR3 consists of 16 residues.

This clone was observed a single time. The chain recombines TRBV7-9 with TRBJ2-7; D is undetermined. The germline CDR1 and CDR2 sequences are SEHNR and FQNEAQ (reference sequence). With 5 bases removed from V and 2 bases from J, the gap between germline ends came to 4 bases. The CDR3 consists of 11 residues. CDR3 DNA sequence: TGTGCCAGCAGCACAGCCTACGAGCAGTACTTC. It translates to CASSTAYEQYF.

This sequence joins TRBV5-4 and TRBJ1-6; D remains ambiguous. The length of the CDR3 is 17 residues. Germline CDR1 and CDR2: SGHNT and YYREEE (reference sequence). Trimming left V 0 bases short and J 0 bases short, with 10 bases between. The CDR3 protein is CASSLGQASSYNSPLHF. Here the CDR3 DNA reads TGTGCCAGCAGCTTGGGGCAGGCGAGCTCCTATAATTCACCCCTCCACTTT.

J is TRBJ2-5 and V is TRBV2; 8 nucleotides line up with TRBD2. This CDR3 contains 15 residues. J gave up 10 bases and V 4 bases, and 14 bases lay outside the gene matches. From germline, CDR1 is SNHLY and CDR2 FYNNEI. DNA for the CDR3: TGTGCCAGCAGTGCAGAAGGAAGCGGGAGTCAGGGCCAGTACTTC. This codes for CASSAEGSGSQGQYF.

This clone was seen more than once but under ten times. This chain connects TRBV5-1 to TRBJ2-7; 9 nucleotides line up with TRBD1. Germline V gives CDR1 SGHRS, CDR2 YFSETQ. This CDR3 spans 15 amino acids. V lost 3 bases to trimming and J lost 5 bases; unmatched junction nucleotides: 9. The CDR3 DNA reads as TGCGCCAGCAGCTCAACCGGGACAGGGCGGAACGAGCAGTACTTC. It is translated as CASSSTGTGRNEQYF.

The chain recombines TRBV21-1 with TRBJ2-2; TRBD1, as called in the table, went unchecked against the DNA. TRBV21-1 is a documented pseudogene. The CDR3 totals 16 residues. CDR3 DNA sequence: TGTGCCAGCAGCCTCAAAGGACAGGGAAACACCGGGGAGCTGTTTTTT. Amino acid sequence: CASSLKGQGNTGELFF.

This chain connects TRBV5-1 to TRBJ2-7; 10 bases agree with TRBD2. With V trimmed by 4 bases and J by 3 bases, 7 bases remained unmatched. The germline CDR1 and CDR2 sequences are SGHRS and YFSETQ. The CDR3 has 15 amino acids. CDR3 sequence: CASSPRTSGFYEQYF. CDR3 in DNA: TGCGCCAGCAGCCCCCGGACTAGCGGATTCTACGAGCAGTACTTC.

The chain is built from TRBV28 and TRBJ2-7, with TRBD2 as a possible D gene (6 bases). CDR3 length: 14 amino acids. Germline V gene lookup returns CDR1 MDHEN and CDR2 SYDVKM. The V end lost 6 bases, the J end lost 7 bases, and 19 bases lay between the germline ends. The CDR3 DNA is TGTGCCAGCAGCCCCGGAGGGGACGTTCGGGAGCAGTACTTC. Translation: CASSPGGDVREQYF.

V is TRBV18 and J is TRBJ2-2, with D uncertain. CDR3 size: 13 residues. CDR1 and CDR2 (germline): KGHSH, LQKENI. V dropped 2 bases and J dropped 5 bases, with 6 bases sitting between them. This CDR3 is CASSPEETGELFF. The CDR3 DNA reads TGTGCCAGCTCACCAGAAGAGACCGGGGAGCTGTTTTTT.

V and J are TRBV5-6 and TRBJ2-7; D uncertain. The CDR3 is 14 amino acids. CDR1 SGHDT and CDR2 YYEEEE come from the germline V gene. Trimming took 2 bases from V and 0 from J, leaving 9 bases between them. The DNA of the CDR3 is TGTGCCAGCAGCTTAACGATGAGCTCCTACGAGCAGTACTTC. This gives the protein CASSLTMSSYEQYF.